The rows below give T cell receptor beta chains drawn from one sample of a study of shared clonotypes between healthy human individuals. Profiled with immunoSEQ multiplex PCR; TCRdb holds only in-frame clones, not every one. The top ten clones hold 9.5% to 15% of a sample with 490,000 or so clones, 65% to 80% of them seen once. The sample taken for sequencing was PBMCs. The receptors shown here come from a woman aged 40-49 years in good health. Some clones in this sample may be carry-over from other donors' samples. Both conserved end residues are part of each CDR3. D genes are given only for firm matches. Only some rows state a clone size, as once, few, many or a class for expanded clones.

D | J | V | size | DNA | CDR3
. | TRBJ1-4 | TRBV19 | once | TGTGCCAGTATGGGGAAGAATAGTGCAACTAATGAAAAACTGTTTTTT | CASMGKNSATNEKLFF
. | TRBJ1-2 | TRBV18 | . | TGTGCCAGCTCACCTGGGGGGGACTATGGCTACACCTTC | CASSPGGDYGYTF
. | TRBJ2-1 | TRBV6-1 | . | TGTGAATGGACCGTCAATGAGCAGTTCTTC | CEWTVNEQFF
. | TRBJ2-3 | TRBV9 | once | TGTGCCAGCAGCGTACTCCAGGGAGGAGATACGCAGTATTTT | CASSVLQGGDTQYF
. | TRBJ2-7 | TRBV7-9 | . | TGTGCCAGCAGCTTAGGGGACACTACCTACGAGCAGTACTTC | CASSLGDTTYEQYF
TRBD2 | TRBJ2-1 | TRBV5-4 | . | TGTGCCAGCAGCTTGGCGGGACTAGCGGGAGCTGTTGAGCAGTTCTTC | CASSLAGLAGAVEQFF
TRBD2 | TRBJ2-1 | TRBV19 | . | TGTGCCAGTAGTTACCGACTAGCGGGAGGTTCCTACAATGAGCAGTTCTTC | CASSYRLAGGSYNEQFF
TRBD1 | TRBJ1-1 | TRBV27 | . | TGTGCCAGCGGAGAACAGGGGACTGAAGCTTTCTTT | CASGEQGTEAFF
. | TRBJ2-5 | TRBV28 | . | TGTGCCAGTAGGCTGTCCCCATCTCAAGAGACCCAGTACTTC | CASRLSPSQETQYF
TRBD1 | TRBJ2-3 | TRBV5-5 | . | TGTGCCAGCAGTCTCGGACAGGGGACGAGCACAGATACGCAGTATTTT | CASSLGQGTSTDTQYF
. | TRBJ2-1 | TRBV5-1 | . | TGCGCCAGCAGCTTCCGAGGGGCGGAGATCAATGAGCAGTTCTTC | CASSFRGAEINEQFF
. | TRBJ2-7 | TRBV7-2 | . | TGTGCCAGCAGCATAGGGGGGAGCTCCTACGAGCAGTACTTC | CASSIGGSSYEQYF
TRBD1 | TRBJ2-7 | TRBV18 | . | TGTGCCAGCTCAAAGACAGGGAACCCCTACGAGCAGTACTTC | CASSKTGNPYEQYF
TRBD1 | TRBJ2-1 | TRBV11-3 | few | TGTGCCAGCAGCCGGGACAGCTCCTACAATGAGCAGTTCTTC | CASSRDSSYNEQFF
TRBD2 | TRBJ2-5 | TRBV7-2 | . | TGTGCCAGCACTCTAGCGGGGCAAGAGACCCAGTACTTC | CASTLAGQETQYF
. | TRBJ2-1 | TRBV5-1 | few | TGCGCCAGCAGCTTGGCGAGCTCCTACAATGAGCAGTTCTTC | CASSLASSYNEQFF
. | TRBJ2-1 | TRBV5-1 | few | TGCGCCAGCAGCCGCGGACGGGGGACGCCCAATGAGCAGTTCTTC | CASSRGRGTPNEQFF
. | TRBJ2-1 | TRBV18 | . | TGTGCCAGCTCACCAGACTGGGGATTGGGTGAGCAGTTCTTC | CASSPDWGLGEQFF
. | TRBJ2-1 | TRBV12-1 | . | TGTGCCAGCACTCACCTTGAGCACAATGAGCAGTTCTTC | CASTHLEHNEQFF
. | TRBJ2-1 | TRBV5-8 | . | TGTGCCAGCAGCTTGTATGGCTACGAAGCCTACAATGAGCAGTTCTTC | CASSLYGYEAYNEQFF
. | TRBJ1-3 | TRBV20-1 | . | TGCGGTGCAAGCAGGGGAAACACCATATATTTT | CGASRGNTIYF
. | TRBJ1-1 | TRBV19 | . | TGTGCCAGTACCCGGTCCCCGAACACTGAAGCTTTCTTT | CASTRSPNTEAFF
. | TRBJ2-7 | TRBV10-3 | . | TGTGCCATCAGTGAGTCACGAGACAGGCTCTACGAGCAGTACTTC | CAISESRDRLYEQYF
. | TRBJ2-1 | TRBV20-1 | . | TGCAGTGCTAGAATGGGGTACGAGCAGTTCTTC | CSARMGYEQFF
TRBD2 | TRBJ2-2 | TRBV10-3 | . | TGTGCCATCAGCGCCGGGACTAGCGGGAGGAGGAACACCGGGGAGCTGTTTTTT | CAISAGTSGRRNTGELFF
. | TRBJ2-3 | TRBV5-4 | . | TGTGCCAGCAGCTTGGCAGGGGCGGATACGCAGTATTTT | CASSLAGADTQYF
TRBD1 | TRBJ2-1 | TRBV19 | . | TGTGCCAGTAGTCTCGGACAGGGGGATTTTCATGAGCAGTTCTTC | CASSLGQGDFHEQFF